This TCR beta chain was captured by sequencing in a study of OX40 agonist ivuxolimab in advanced cancers. On the study more broadly: Cancers in dose escalation were hepatocellular, melanoma, renal cell and head and neck. Findings of the study overall: Compared with others, partial responders at 0.1-3.0 mg/kg displayed clonal expansion among the lowest. At 0.1 to 3.0 mg/kg, CD4+ and CD8+ blood T cells expanded clonally by week 6.

This table comes from immunoSEQ multiplex PCR, and its TCRdb copy is limited to in-frame clones, with some not included. This sample carries roughly 10,000 clones, approximately 66% of them seen once, and the ten largest clones take roughly 26%. As to this clone: Its antigen is currently unknown.

In germline, CDR1 is MDHEN, CDR2 SYDVKM. This CDR3 spans 17 amino acids. Germline trimming cut 3 bases from V and 1 base from J; bases unmatched to any gene: 10. Sequenced material: CD4+ or CD8+ T cells sorted from blood, taken in a trial of the OX40 agonist ivuxolimab. The TCR comes from an adult with an advanced solid tumor such as melanoma, head and neck, liver or kidney cancer. The chain recombines TRBV28 with TRBJ2-7; 9 positions agree with TRBD2. The CDR3 here is CASSLPSGDLFSYEQYF. CDR3 bases: TGTGCCAGCAGTTTGCCTAGCGGGGATCTCTTTTCCTACGAGCAGTACTTC.